Each of the 32 T cell receptor beta chains below was sequenced from the same sample in a study of response to subunit inactivated influenza vaccine. From the RT-PCR reads, TCRdb called clonotypes with MiXCR, one entry per CDR3 protein. The sample yields about 620,000 distinct CDR3 sequences, about 11% seen once. These data were also filed under a second study, of T cells expressing NK-cell markers. As that report states: cDNA encoding TCR beta was synthesized via 5'RACE template switching incorporating UMIs.

The source material was PBMCs from blood, sampled on the day of vaccination. The receptors come from a man over 45 who received an inactivated influenza vaccine.

The chain links TRBV20-1 to TRBJ2-4; D tentatively reads TRBD1 or TRBD2 (5 bases each). This CDR3 is built from 14 residues. Germline V lookup: CDR1 DFQATT, CDR2 SNEGSKA (reference sequence). Trimming removed 6 bases from V and 7 bases from J, with 19 bases in between. The CDR3: CSAFGTPAGNIQYF. The CDR3 nucleotides are TGCAGTGCGTTCGGGACGCCCGCAGGGAACATTCAGTACTTC.

This clonotype occurred many times. The chain links TRBV20-1 to TRBJ1-1, with D tentatively TRBD1 (5 bases). The CDR3 loop spans 14 amino acids. The V and J ends lost 3 bases and 3 bases respectively, with 14 bases between them. Germline CDR1 reads DFQATT; CDR2 reads SNEGSKA (reference sequence). The CDR3, as DNA: TGCAGTGCTAGGGCAGCTTGGGGGGACACTGAAGCTTTCTTT. This encodes CSARAAWGDTEAFF.

The J gene is TRBJ2-7, the V gene TRBV6-1; D is uncertain. The CDR3 totals 13 residues. Germline CDR1 is MNHNS and CDR2 is SASEGT. V was clipped by 8 bases and J by 1 base, with 12 bases between them. The CDR3 loop reads CASSPQPSYEQYF. As DNA, the CDR3 is TGTGCCAGCTCTCCACAGCCATCCTACGAGCAGTACTTC.

This clonotype was observed many times. CDR3 DNA sequence: TGTGCCAGCAGTTTGGGGCATCTTAATCAGCCCCAGCATTTT. This sequence encodes CASSLGHLNQPQHF. This chain connects TRBV12-3 or TRBV12-4 to TRBJ1-5; tentative D call: TRBD1 (5 bases). The ends were cut back, 3 bases at V and 4 bases at J, with 10 bases in the middle. The CDR3 runs to 14 residues.

This clonotype has ten or more counts. The chain carries TRBV20-1 and TRBJ2-7, with a possible D match to TRBD2 (5 bases). There are 13 residues in the CDR3. Germline CDR1 reads DFQATT; CDR2 reads SNEGSKA (reference sequence). Trimming stripped 0 bases from V and 4 bases from J, with 10 bases between. The CDR3 coding sequence is TGCAGTGCTAGAGATATAGGAGGATACGAGCAGTACTTC. Translation gives CSARDIGGYEQYF.

A few counts support this clonotype. The chain recombines TRBV4-3 with TRBJ2-1; D not resolved. V gave up 1 base and J gave up 0 bases, with 13 bases separating them. This CDR3 is 17 amino acids long. The germline V gene has CDR1 LGHNA and CDR2 YSLEER. CDR3 in amino acids: CASSQASTLLSYNEQFF. In DNA, the CDR3 is TGCGCCAGCAGCCAAGCCTCTACCCTACTCTCCTACAATGAGCAGTTCTTC.

This clonotype came up many times. The V call is TRBV11-2, the J call TRBJ1-2; D unresolved. This CDR3 comprises 14 residues. V gave up 1 base and J gave up 0 bases, with 6 bases separating them. Germline V lookup: CDR1 SGHAT, CDR2 FQNNGV. CDR3 residues: CASSLAPANYGYTF. The CDR3 nucleotides read TGTGCCAGCAGCTTAGCCCCGGCTAACTATGGCTACACCTTC.

This clonotype was detected only a few times. The chain combines TRBV12-3 or TRBV12-4 with TRBJ2-3; TRBD2 agrees at 10 bases. After removal of 10 bases from V and 8 bases from J, the junction contained 12 bases not matched to a gene. There are 14 residues in the CDR3. The CDR3 nucleotides are TGTGCCAACTCACTAGCGGGGCCCGGGGGTACGCAGTATTTT. As protein: CANSLAGPGGTQYF.

This clonotype was observed a single time. It may be a read error: a sequence one base away is much more abundant. The genes are TRBV28 and TRBJ2-7; D might be TRBD2 (6 bases). The germline V and J ends were trimmed by 3 bases and 7 bases, with 13 bases remaining between them. The CDR3 totals 13 residues. Looked up from germline, CDR1 is MDHEN and CDR2 is SYDVKM. CDR3 in amino acids: CASSLSALAEQYF. DNA of the CDR3: TGTGCCAGCAGTTTGTCAGCCCTAGCGGAGCAGTACTTC.

This clonotype was detected a few times. The chain uses TRBV27 and TRBJ2-7; no clear D gene. CDR3 length equals 13 residues. V was cut by 3 bases and J by 5 bases, with 11 bases left in between. Germline V lookup: CDR1 MNHEY, CDR2 SMNVEV (reference sequence). The CDR3 here is CASSFARFNEQYF. In DNA, the CDR3 is TGTGCCAGCAGTTTCGCCAGGTTCAACGAGCAGTACTTC.

In this sample, this clonotype turned up a few times. The chain uses TRBV5-1 and TRBJ2-1; D not certain. The length of the CDR3 is 12 residues. Per the germline V gene, CDR1 is SGHRS and CDR2 is YFSETQ. Deletions cut 3 bases from V and 8 bases from J, with 9 bases between. The DNA for the CDR3 is TGCGCCAGCAGCTACCAAGCCTATGAGCAGTTCTTC. Translating gives CASSYQAYEQFF.

J is TRBJ2-2 and V is TRBV7-9; no clear D. V was shortened by 6 bases and J by 5 bases, with 10 bases between the two germline ends. CDR3 length equals 13 residues. CDR1 and CDR2 from the germline V gene are SEHNR and FQNEAQ (reference sequence). Written as DNA, the CDR3 is TGTGCCAGCAGGGGCAGGCAGACCGGGGAGCTGTTTTTT. It encodes CASRGRQTGELFF.

Comment on this clonotype: It is likely a read error, because the conserved phenylalanine at the end of the CDR3 is missing. This rearrangement joins TRBV20-1 to TRBJ2-4; no clear D. CDR3 size: 12 residues. Germline loops: CDR1 DFQATT, CDR2 SNEGSKA (reference sequence). V was pared by 1 base and J by 7 bases, with 8 bases between. The CDR3 sequence: CSARARANIQYL. CDR3 coding DNA: TGCAGTGCTAGAGCCCGGGCTAACATTCAGTACCTC.

This clonotype was picked up many times. This sequence joins TRBV20-1 and TRBJ1-2; 8 nucleotides align to TRBD1. J gave up 1 base and V 8 bases, and 3 bases lay outside the gene matches. Per germline, CDR1 DFQATT and CDR2 SNEGSKA (reference sequence). The CDR3 contains 12 residues. CDR3 loop: CSTGGDNYGYTF. Here the CDR3 DNA reads TGCAGTACAGGGGGGGATAACTATGGCTACACCTTC.

This clonotype appeared a few times. This chain uses TRBV6-4 with TRBJ2-1, with a possible D match to TRBD2 (6 bases). Trimming shortened V by 2 bases and J by 5 bases, and 13 bases separated the two germline ends. Germline loops: CDR1 MRHNA, CDR2 SNTAGT. The CDR3 consists of 15 residues. CDR3 protein: CASSDVPGADNEQFF. The CDR3 DNA is TGTGCCAGCAGTGACGTGCCGGGAGCCGACAATGAGCAGTTCTTC.

This clonotype was counted at least ten times. The chain uses TRBV7-9 and TRBJ2-7; 9 nucleotides match TRBD1. In germline, CDR1 is SEHNR, CDR2 FQNEAQ (reference sequence). J was trimmed by 2 bases and V by 4 bases; bases with no gene match: 9. The CDR3 sequence is 16 residues long. The CDR3, as DNA: TGTGCCAGCAGCTCACAAACCGGGACAGGGCCCTACGAGCAGTACTTC. It codes for CASSSQTGTGPYEQYF. The variable domain in full, with the rest retrieved from reference TRBV7-9 and TRBJ2-7, is DTGVSQNPRHKITKRGQNVTFRCDPISEHNRLYWYRQTLGQGPEFLTYFQNEAQLEKSRLLSDRFSAERPKGSFSTLEIQRTEQGDSAMYLCASSSQTGTGPYEQYFGPGTRLTVT.

This clonotype has just a few counts. Here the CDR3 reads CASSFKADYSYEQYF. The CDR3 DNA sequence: TGTGCCAGCAGTTTTAAGGCAGACTATTCCTACGAGCAGTACTTC. The chain uses TRBV12-3 or TRBV12-4 and TRBJ2-7; perhaps TRBD2 as D (5 bases). The CDR3 is 15 amino acids. V lost 3 bases and J 1 base, leaving 13 bases between the germline ends.

The table lists this clonotype with a few counts. This chain uses TRBV7-2 with TRBJ2-1, with TRBD2 matching over 8 bases. The V and J ends lost 2 bases and 5 bases, in that order; junction bases with no gene match: 8. Germline V gene lookup returns CDR1 SGHTA and CDR2 FQGNSA. The length of the CDR3 is 16 residues. In DNA form, the CDR3 reads TGTGCCAGCAGCTTAACCAGCGGGAGTTTCCACAATGAGCAGTTCTTC. This codes for CASSLTSGSFHNEQFF.

Only a few counts were recorded for this clonotype. The J gene is TRBJ2-7, the V gene TRBV7-2, with 13 bases fitting TRBD2. CDR3 length: 16 residues. CDR1 and CDR2 from the germline V gene are SGHTA and FQGNSA. V lost 5 bases, J lost 1 base, and 5 bases stayed unmatched. The CDR3 bases are TGTGCCAGCAGCCCTCGACTAGCGGGAGGATCCTACGAGCAGTACTTC. Residues: CASSPRLAGGSYEQYF.

There are a few counts of this clonotype. The chain recombines TRBV7-2 with TRBJ2-1, with D possibly being TRBD2 (5 bases). Trimming removed 7 bases at V and 1 base at J, with 11 bases between. Germline V gene data show CDR1 as SGHTA and CDR2 as FQGNSA. The CDR3 has 14 amino acids. This CDR3 reads CASMVAGSYNEQFF. For the CDR3, the DNA is TGTGCCAGCATGGTGGCGGGTTCCTACAATGAGCAGTTCTTC.

The sample holds many counts of this clonotype. In nucleotides, the CDR3 is TGTGCCAGCAGCTTAATTGCCGGGACTAGCGGGAGTAGGGCCGGGGAGCTGTTTTTT. The encoded protein is CASSLIAGTSGSRAGELFF. This chain connects TRBV11-2 to TRBJ2-2; 14 nucleotides align to TRBD2. Germline-derived CDR1 and CDR2 are SGHAT and FQNNGV. With 2 bases clipped from V and 6 bases from J, the junction kept 11 bases outside the gene matches. There are 19 residues in the CDR3.

The chain joins TRBV15 to TRBJ2-1, with D uncertain. The CDR3 has 14 amino acids. CDR1 and CDR2 (germline): LNHNV, YYDKDF (reference sequence). V was shortened by 0 bases and J by 10 bases, with 13 bases between the two germline ends. CDR3 protein: CATSRDFNDGEQFF. In nucleotides, the CDR3 is TGTGCCACCAGCAGAGATTTTAATGACGGGGAGCAGTTCTTC.

The table lists this clonotype with a few counts. The J gene is TRBJ2-2, the V gene TRBV30; D gene ambiguous. The CDR3 extends over 14 amino acids. Trimming cost V 1 base and J 3 bases, with 9 bases left between them. From germline, CDR1 is GTSNPN and CDR2 SVGIG (reference sequence). The CDR3 loop is CAWSGGVHTGELFF. The CDR3 region has the DNA TGTGCCTGGAGTGGTGGGGTTCACACCGGGGAGCTGTTTTTT.

This clonotype came up a few times. V gene TRBV6-1 combines with J gene TRBJ2-5, with 11 bases matching TRBD2. Germline V gene data show CDR1 as MNHNS and CDR2 as SASEGT. CDR3 size: 14 residues. J was trimmed by 5 bases and V by 6 bases; bases with no gene match: 5. CDR3 protein: CASRLAGARETQYF. The CDR3 DNA reads as TGTGCCAGCAGACTAGCGGGGGCCCGGGAGACCCAGTACTTC.

This clonotype was picked up many times. The chain has TRBV29-1 and TRBJ2-7; weak D call: TRBD1 (6 bases). The CDR3 extends over 13 amino acids. Germline values: CDR1 SQVTM, CDR2 ANQGSEA. V gave up 4 bases and J gave up 0 bases, with 10 bases separating them. CDR3 loop: CSVGDIYSYEQYF. The CDR3 DNA follows: TGCAGCGTTGGGGACATCTACTCCTACGAGCAGTACTTC.

This clonotype was observed a handful of times. The V gene is TRBV28, the J gene TRBJ2-1, with a possible D match to TRBD2 (5 bases). Germline V gene lookup returns CDR1 MDHEN and CDR2 SYDVKM. The CDR3 consists of 14 residues. Between the trimmed V and J ends, which lost 3 bases and 7 bases, there was a span of 13 bases. Here the CDR3 reads CASSFGELGNEQFF. The CDR3 region has the DNA TGTGCCAGCAGTTTTGGGGAGTTGGGGAATGAGCAGTTCTTC.

The table lists this clonotype with a few counts. The J gene is TRBJ1-1, the V gene TRBV5-1; 7 bases are shared with TRBD1. The junction had 11 bases not matched to a gene; V was cut back by 4 bases and J by 5 bases. Germline CDR1 and CDR2: SGHRS and YFSETQ. The CDR3 length is 15 residues. CDR3 residues: CASSITGAPGTEAFF. The CDR3 nucleotides read TGCGCCAGCAGCATCACAGGGGCCCCGGGAACTGAAGCTTTCTTT.

This clonotype has only a few counts. The V gene is TRBV2, the J gene TRBJ1-5, with 7 nucleotides matching TRBD1. The germline V gene has CDR1 SNHLY and CDR2 FYNNEI. The CDR3 has 14 residues. After removal of 4 bases from V and 6 bases from J, the junction contained 6 bases not matched to a gene. The CDR3 sequence is CASSAGQSGQPQHF. In DNA form, the CDR3 reads TGTGCCAGCAGTGCGGGACAGTCCGGTCAGCCCCAGCATTTT.

In its sample, this clonotype was seen many times. CDR3 bases: TGTGCCAGCAGCCAAGGACAGTATGGCTACACCTTC. Translating it yields CASSQGQYGYTF. This sequence joins TRBV3-1 and TRBJ1-2, with D perhaps TRBD1 (5 bases). V was clipped by 1 base and J by 5 bases, with 5 bases between them. The CDR3 has 12 amino acids. CDR1 LGHDT and CDR2 YNNKEL come from the germline V gene (reference sequence).

V and J are TRBV5-1 and TRBJ2-5, with 13 nucleotides matching TRBD2. Losses at the gene ends were 4 bases for V and 2 bases for J; bases not matched to a gene: 5. The CDR3 runs 16 residues. Per germline, CDR1 SGHRS and CDR2 YFSETQ. The DNA for the CDR3 is TGCGCCAGCAGCGCCGGACTAGCGGGGGATCAAGAGACCCAGTACTTC. This codes for CASSAGLAGDQETQYF.

V is TRBV11-2 and J is TRBJ2-5; 9 bases line up with TRBD2. CDR1 SGHAT and CDR2 FQNNGV come from the germline V gene. This CDR3 contains 18 residues. V was pared by 5 bases and J by 7 bases, with 20 bases of the junction left unmatched. This CDR3 is CASSLGGLAGTGLGTQYF. The CDR3 nucleotides are TGTGCCAGCAGCCTCGGGGGGCTAGCGGGAACCGGTCTGGGGACCCAGTACTTC.

This clonotype has a handful of counts. This chain uses TRBV11-2 with TRBJ2-5; no clear D gene. The CDR3 extends over 15 amino acids. Germline V CDR1 and CDR2: SGHAT, FQNNGV. V gave up 5 bases and J gave up 1 base, with 14 bases separating them. Here the CDR3 DNA reads TGTGCCAGCAGCCCCGACCGGCTACCCCAAGAGACCCAGTACTTC. Its translation: CASSPDRLPQETQYF.